This record concerns one T cell receptor beta chain sequence. Its cognate antigen is unknown. This specimen belongs to a study of response to subunit inactivated influenza vaccine. V dropped 1 base and J dropped 1; count of bases not matched to a gene: 8. Germline V gene sequence: CDR1 SGHTA, CDR2 FQGNSA. The CDR3 has 17 amino acids. Findings and limits, study-wide: After each seasonal influenza vaccination, few new T cells are recruited, the authors suggested.

TCRdb independently ran MiXCR on the RT-PCR reads; one entry per CDR3 protein. The sample gives around 320,000 distinct CDR3 sequences, around 22% of which show up once; about 9.4% is in the top ten. The genes are TRBV7-2 and TRBJ2-7, with 9 bases fitting TRBD1. This receptor was obtained from a man between 45 and 75 years old who received an inactivated influenza vaccine. The source material was PBMCs from blood, sampled about 20 months after vaccination. CDR3 in amino acids: CASSLVGGTGISYEQYF. The CDR3 region has the DNA TGTGCCAGCAGCTTAGTGGGTGGGACAGGGATATCCTACGAGCAGTACTTC.